This TCR beta chain was observed in a study of T cell responses to AZD1222 COVID-19 vaccine. Findings of the study overall: Spike was spanned by vaccine-associated CD4 TCRs, which were dominant at 160-218 and 743-854. The study identified only six AZD1222 recipients as seropositive at baseline.

Details on this clone: What it binds is unknown.

V lost 1 base and J lost 4; bases outside the gene matches: 2. The germline CDR1 and CDR2 sequences are SGHVS and FNYEAQ. The CDR3 sequence is 14 residues long. The data were produced by immunoSEQ multiplex PCR, yet TCRdb's version contains in-frame clones alone and is incomplete. The data contain over 85,000 clones, around 90% of them singletons. The receptor's source is an adult in good health. V usage is TRBV7-6 and J usage is TRBJ2-5; TRBD2 matches 8 bases. Here the sequenced sample was peripheral blood, taken on day 0 of AZD1222 vaccination. CDR3 in DNA: TGTGCCAGCAGCTTAGGCGGGGGGCCAGAGACCCAGTACTTC. Protein: CASSLGGGPETQYF. The full variable domain, its missing parts supplied by reference TRBV7-6 and TRBJ2-5, is GAGVSQSPRYKVTKRGQDVALRCDPISGHVSLYWYRQALGQGPEFLTYFNYEAQQDKSGLPNDRFSAERPEGSISTLTIQRTEQRDSAMYRCASSLGGGPETQYFGPGTRLLVL.